This TCR beta chain is from a study of Tregs in tolerant kidney transplant recipients. Study details: Related graft donors supplied nonmyeloablative bone marrow transplants, and mixed chimerism was transient.

A remark on this clone: Its antigen is not known.

Germline CDR1 SEHNR, CDR2 FQNEAQ (reference sequence). V lost 3 bases to trimming and J lost 7 bases, with 13 bases between them. This CDR3 contains 14 residues. The table came from immunoSEQ multiplex PCR; TCRdb's copy has only in-frame clones and leaves some out. The sample records 15,000 or so clones, nearly 55% being singletons. After about 6 days with irradiated graft donor PBMCs, CFSE-labeled recipient PBMCs were FACS-sorted. Source: CD4+ T cells from blood cultured with allogeneic cells, taken before the transplant. The rearrangement joins TRBV7-9 to TRBJ2-1, with a weak D call TRBD1 (5 bases). The clonotype originates from a human patient who received a combined kidney and bone marrow transplant. In nucleotides, the CDR3 is TGTGCCAGCAGCTTTGGGGCAGGAAAAAATGAGCAGTTCTTC. Translated: CASSFGAGKNEQFF.